This record covers a single TCR beta chain. Its cognate antigen is unknown. Of the isolated RNA, all was reverse transcribed, and so the sequenced material was expressed TCRB transcripts. The repertoire was sequenced with immunoSEQ multiplex PCR; TCRdb's copy has only in-frame clones and lacks some. The sample has around 340,000 clones, 8% seen once; the top ten hold around 0.45%. CD45RO/CCR7/CD25/CD127/CD95/CD27 staining was used to isolate CD4+ naive, central memory, regulatory and stem cell-like memory cells by sorting. The CDR3 extends over 13 amino acids. V lost 1 base and J 4 bases, leaving 6 bases between the germline ends. Germline V gene data show CDR1 as SGHTA and CDR2 as FQGNSA. The data are from a study of beta chain features in type 1 diabetes. General study results and limits: For patients and controls alike, PCR might favor shorter templates to the same degree.

The specimen sequenced was central memory CD4+ T cells from blood. The genes are TRBV7-2 and TRBJ2-3; D unclear. The sequence was collected from a woman in her late teens or twenties in good health. The CDR3 is CASSLESSDTQYF. The CDR3 DNA follows: TGTGCCAGCAGCTTAGAGTCTTCAGATACGCAGTATTTT.